The present T cell receptor beta chain was sequenced within a study of shared clonotypes between healthy human individuals. Sequencing was performed with immunoSEQ multiplex PCR; in TCRdb, only in-frame clones are kept and a portion is missing. The sample has about 580,000 clones, roughly 98% seen once. On this clone itself: Its antigen is as yet unknown. Other DNA sequences in this specimen translate into the identical CDR3.

Study-wide findings and caveats: Naive CD4 clonotypes were shared across a few donors at 4.5% to 6.5%. Richness estimates generally favored naive over memory subsets. Sampling covered blood only; tissue repertoires likely differ.

Only CD45RO-negative cells positively selected for CCR7 counted as naive CD8 cells, so terminally differentiated effector memory CD45RA+ cells were excluded. Material: naive CD8+ T cells sorted from blood. The TCR comes from a man aged 25 to 40 in good health.

CDR3 DNA: TGTGCCAGCAGCTTAGCCACTTACAATGAGCAGTTCTTC. Residues: CASSLATYNEQFF. The chain joins TRBV7-9 to TRBJ2-1; D unresolved. V dropped 0 bases and J dropped 4 bases, with 4 bases sitting between them. The CDR3 extends over 13 amino acids. Germline CDR1 reads SEHNR; CDR2 reads FQNEAQ (reference sequence).